This entry lists 9 T cell receptor beta chains sequenced from one sample in a study of radiation and T cells in renal cell carcinoma. Treatment here: 15 Gy SBRT to primary tumor, nephrectomy 4 weeks later. Profiling relied on immunoSEQ multiplex PCR, and the TCRdb table lists in-frame clones only, not all of them. The sample carries around 16,000 clones, about half recorded once. The starting material was tumor tissue, obtained from a patient whose treatment included radiotherapy and nephrectomy. The receptors come from a woman aged 55 to 70 with renal cell carcinoma.

The V and J genes are TRBV5-1 and TRBJ2-4; maybe TRBD2 (6 bases). Per germline, CDR1 SGHRS and CDR2 YFSETQ. The CDR3 contains 15 residues. Trimming removed 4 bases from V and 2 bases from J, with 13 bases in between. CDR3 sequence: CASSGGLQSKNIQYF. The DNA for the CDR3 is TGCGCCAGCAGCGGGGGACTGCAATCCAAAAACATTCAGTACTTC.

This clone was picked up one time. This chain uses TRBV19 with TRBJ2-3; 14 nucleotides agree with TRBD2. The CDR3 contains 16 residues. After removal of 5 bases from V and 5 bases from J, the junction contained 6 bases not matched to a gene. From germline, CDR1 is LNHDA and CDR2 SQIVND (reference sequence). For the CDR3, the DNA is TGTGCCAGTAGTCTGGGACTAGCGGGAGTGGGAGATACGCAGTATTTT. Protein sequence: CASSLGLAGVGDTQYF.

The sample holds many counts of this clone. The chain combines TRBV19 with TRBJ1-5; D not resolved. The germline CDR1 and CDR2 sequences are LNHDA and SQIVND (reference sequence). This CDR3 is built from 12 residues. With 3 bases removed from V and 7 bases from J, the gap between germline ends came to 7 bases. CDR3 in DNA: TGTGCCAGTAGTATCGGCGGGCAGCCCCAGCATTTT. It translates to CASSIGGQPQHF.

This clone showed up just a few times. The rearrangement joins TRBV6-5 to TRBJ1-1; 9 nucleotides align to TRBD1. J was trimmed by 2 bases and V by 6 bases; bases with no gene match: 4. The length of the CDR3 is 14 residues. CDR1 is MNHEY, CDR2 SVGAGI, per germline. In nucleotides, the CDR3 is TGTGCCAGCAGCAGGGACAGGGTAAACACTGAAGCTTTCTTT. Translation gives CASSRDRVNTEAFF.

This clone came up a few times. The rearrangement uses TRBV7-9 and TRBJ2-7; 9 nucleotides line up with TRBD2. Germline CDR1 and CDR2: SEHNR and FQNEAQ (reference sequence). This CDR3 spans 14 amino acids. With V trimmed by 5 bases and J by 3 bases, 5 bases remained unmatched. This CDR3 reads CASSHSGSLYEQYF. The DNA for the CDR3 is TGTGCCAGCAGCCATAGCGGGAGTCTCTACGAGCAGTACTTC.

V usage is TRBV7-8 and J usage is TRBJ1-5, with D tentatively TRBD1 (5 bases). Between the trimmed V and J ends, which lost 3 bases and 3 bases, there was a span of 12 bases. Germline assignment: CDR1 SGHVS and CDR2 FQNEAQ. The CDR3 runs to 15 residues. The CDR3 nucleotides read TGTGCCAGCAGCTTCTGGGGCAGGGACAATCAGCCCCAGCATTTT. This gives the protein CASSFWGRDNQPQHF.

This clone was recorded at least ten times. V is TRBV18 and J is TRBJ1-4; possibly TRBD1 for D (6 bases). Trimming took 5 bases from V and 7 from J, leaving 20 bases between them. This CDR3 has 16 residues. CDR1 and CDR2 from the germline V gene are KGHSH and LQKENI. This chain's CDR3 is CASSTGMAVLSEKLFF. CDR3 coding DNA: TGTGCCAGCTCAACAGGGATGGCGGTATTGAGTGAAAAACTGTTTTTT.

The rearrangement uses TRBV7-6 and TRBJ1-1, with 8 positions matching TRBD1. J gave up 10 bases and V 4 bases, and 8 bases lay outside the gene matches. CDR3 length equals 13 residues. Germline V gene sequence: CDR1 SGHVS, CDR2 FNYEAQ. As DNA, the CDR3 is TGTGCCAGCAGCTCAGGGACAGGCCTGGGAGCTTTCTTT. It encodes CASSSGTGLGAFF. Drawing the rest from reference TRBV7-6 and TRBJ1-1, the complete variable domain is GAGVSQSPRYKVTKRGQDVALRCDPISGHVSLYWYRQALGQGPEFLTYFNYEAQQDKSGLPNDRFSAERPEGSISTLTIQRTEQRDSAMYRCASSSGTGLGAFFGQGTRLTVV.

The J gene is TRBJ1-1, the V gene TRBV9; 7 positions agree with TRBD1. After removal of 2 bases from V and 5 bases from J, the junction contained 3 bases not matched to a gene. Germline CDR1 is SGDLS and CDR2 is YYNGEE. The CDR3 sequence is 13 residues long. Here the CDR3 DNA reads TGTGCCAGCAGCGTGCAGGGGGGAACTGAAGCTTTCTTT. Protein sequence: CASSVQGGTEAFF.